This T cell receptor beta chain was found in a study of shared clonotypes between healthy human individuals. Every immunoSEQ plate was one replicate of a subset's evenly spread DNA. TCRdb's table, derived via immunoSEQ multiplex PCR, lists solely in-frame clones and lacks some. This sample has millions of clones, with just over 90% found just once. CDR1 is SEHNR and CDR2 is FQNEAQ in the germline V gene (reference sequence). The CDR3 loop spans 15 amino acids. Trimming shortened V by 3 bases and J by 3 bases, and 13 bases separated the two germline ends. Memory CD4+ cells were the fraction left after CD45RA+ naive selection.

V is TRBV7-9 and J is TRBJ2-3; D call uncertain. This receptor was obtained from a man aged 18 to 29 in good health. The sequenced material came from naive CD4+ T cells sorted from blood. This sample's subset: CD45RA+ positively selected. DNA of the CDR3: TGTGCCAGCAGCTTTGGTACGGTCATGACAGATACGCAGTATTTT. Encoded protein: CASSFGTVMTDTQYF.